This entry lists 23 T cell receptor beta chains sequenced from one sample in a study of cytomegalovirus exposure and HLA in healthy donors. A multiplex PCR was run with 60 Vbeta primers and 13 Jbeta primers. Measured with immunoSEQ multiplex PCR; TCRdb has only the in-frame clones, and not every one. Its table lists 75,000 to 85,000 clones. Sequencing was performed on PBMCs. The source is a man between 50 and 59 years old in good health and CMV-seronegative.

This chain connects TRBV6-1 to TRBJ1-4; D perhaps matches TRBD1 (5 bases). Trimming removed 6 bases from V and 8 bases from J, with 13 bases in between. Germline V gene data show CDR1 as MNHNS and CDR2 as SASEGT. The CDR3 spans 13 residues. The CDR3 loop is CASREQGSEKLFF. The CDR3 DNA reads TGTGCCAGCAGGGAGCAGGGTAGCGAAAAACTGTTTTTT.

V gene TRBV27 combines with J gene TRBJ2-1, with D maybe TRBD2 (6 bases). The CDR3 has 14 residues. Germline CDR1 reads MNHEY; CDR2 reads SMNVEV (reference sequence). With 2 bases removed from V and 6 bases from J, the gap between germline ends came to 11 bases. CDR3 residues: CASSLSQGGNEQFF. The DNA for the CDR3 is TGTGCCAGCAGTTTAAGTCAGGGAGGCAATGAGCAGTTCTTC.

V gene TRBV5-1 combines with J gene TRBJ2-5; perhaps TRBD1 as D (6 bases). Per germline, CDR1 SGHRS and CDR2 YFSETQ. The CDR3 runs to 15 residues. V was trimmed by 0 bases and J by 5 bases, leaving 14 bases between them. This CDR3 is CASSLVTGSGETQYF. For the CDR3, the DNA is TGCGCCAGCAGCTTGGTCACAGGGTCCGGGGAGACCCAGTACTTC.

The genes are TRBV9 and TRBJ2-3; TRBD2 aligns across 8 bases. Germline CDR1 and CDR2: SGDLS and YYNGEE. CDR3 length: 15 residues. The trim removed 1 base at V and 3 bases at J, leaving 4 bases unmatched. As DNA, the CDR3 is TGTGCCAGCAGCGTAAGAGCGGGGGTGACAGATACGCAGTATTTT. Translation: CASSVRAGVTDTQYF.

CDR3 region: CASSQAKGGFDTGELFF. Written as DNA, the CDR3 is TGCGCCAGCAGCCAAGCAAAGGGAGGATTCGACACCGGGGAGCTGTTTTTT. The rearrangement joins TRBV4-3 to TRBJ2-2; a possible D gene is TRBD2 (6 bases). The CDR3 is 17 amino acids. V dropped 1 base and J dropped 3 bases, with 15 bases sitting between them. Germline assignment: CDR1 LGHNA and CDR2 YSLEER.

The CDR3 coding sequence is TGTGCCAGCAGCTCGCGAAACTATGGCTACACCTTC. Translating gives CASSSRNYGYTF. The chain joins TRBV5-4 to TRBJ1-2; no clear D. The V end was cut by 3 bases, the J end by 2 bases, with 5 bases between. CDR1 is SGHNT, CDR2 YYREEE, per germline (reference sequence). The CDR3 is 12 amino acids.

The chain links TRBV28 to TRBJ1-1, with 9 bases that match TRBD1. V shed 4 bases and J 1 base; nucleotides not matched to a gene: 4. CDR3 size: 15 residues. The germline gives CDR1 MDHEN, CDR2 SYDVKM. In nucleotides, the CDR3 is TGTGCCAGCAGTTACCACAGGGGGCCGAACACTGAAGCTTTCTTT. It translates to CASSYHRGPNTEAFF. Combining the CDR3 with reference TRBV28 and TRBJ1-1 gives the whole variable domain DVKVTQSSRYLVKRTGEKVFLECVQDMDHENMFWYRQDPGLGLRLIYFSYDVKMKEKGDIPEGYSVSREKKERFSLILESASTNQTSMYLCASSYHRGPNTEAFFGQGTRLTVV.

This rearrangement joins TRBV2 to TRBJ1-3, with D perhaps TRBD1 (6 bases). The length of the CDR3 is 14 residues. In germline, CDR1 is SNHLY, CDR2 FYNNEI. The V and J ends lost 9 bases and 0 bases respectively, with 12 bases between them. CDR3 sequence: CARKQGSSGNTIYF. CDR3 DNA sequence: TGTGCCAGGAAACAGGGAAGCTCTGGAAACACCATATATTTT. The full variable domain, in which reference TRBV2 and TRBJ1-3 provide the parts outside the CDR3, is EPEVTQTPSHQVTQMGQEVILRCVPISNHLYFYWYRQILGQKVEFLVSFYNNEISEKSEIFDDQFSVERPDGSNFTLKIRSTKLEDSAMYFCARKQGSSGNTIYFGEGSWLTVV.

The chain recombines TRBV4-2 with TRBJ2-7, with 9 bases matching TRBD1. V shed 0 bases and J 5 bases; nucleotides not matched to a gene: 5. The CDR3 covers 15 residues. Germline V gene sequence: CDR1 LGHNA, CDR2 YNFKEQ. CDR3 residues: CASSQDPGQGNEQYF. CDR3 DNA sequence: TGTGCCAGCAGCCAAGATCCGGGACAGGGAAACGAGCAGTACTTC.

The CDR3: CASSSTKQGWNEQFF. DNA of the CDR3: TGTGCCAGCAGCTCTACTAAACAGGGGTGGAATGAGCAGTTCTTC. V gene TRBV7-3 combines with J gene TRBJ2-1; 7 nucleotides align to TRBD1. The germline CDR1 and CDR2 sequences are SGHTA and FQGTGA. V trimming: 4 bases; J trimming: 7 bases; junction bases outside the gene matches: 10. CDR3 size: 15 residues.

The genes are TRBV19 and TRBJ1-1; D may be TRBD1 (5 bases). The CDR3 spans 13 residues. Germline lookup yields CDR1 LNHDA and CDR2 SQIVND (reference sequence). V was shortened by 3 bases and J by 6 bases, with 11 bases between the two germline ends. The CDR3 DNA reads as TGTGCCAGTAGTATTGGGGGGAGCTCTGAAGCTTTCTTT. Protein: CASSIGGSSEAFF.

The chain combines TRBV4-1 with TRBJ1-6; TRBD1 agrees at 7 bases. The ends lost 5 bases at V and 2 bases at J; junction bases unmatched: 9. The CDR3 has 17 amino acids. Per the germline V gene, CDR1 is MGHRA and CDR2 is YSYEKL. The CDR3 loop reads CASSSSGGFTYNSPLHF. The CDR3 region has the DNA TGCGCCAGCAGCTCGTCAGGGGGATTCACCTATAATTCACCCCTCCACTTT.

The rearrangement uses TRBV9 and TRBJ1-2, with 12 bases lining up with TRBD1. Germline V gene sequence: CDR1 SGDLS, CDR2 YYNGEE. The CDR3 spans 13 residues. The ends lost 3 bases at V and 10 bases at J; junction bases unmatched: 4. The CDR3 DNA is TGTGCCAGCAGCGGGGGACAGGGGGCTGACTACACCTTC. It encodes CASSGGQGADYTF.

CDR3 DNA: TGCGCCAGCAGCCCTCTGAACGTGGGTCGGCGGGGGCGGGATGAGCAGTTCTTC. Amino acid sequence: CASSPLNVGRRGRDEQFF. V usage is TRBV4-3 and J usage is TRBJ2-1; possible D gene TRBD2, 7 bases. Trimming left V 4 bases short and J 8 bases short, with 27 bases between. CDR1 is LGHNA, CDR2 YSLEER, per germline. This CDR3 spans 18 amino acids.

The chain employs TRBV29-1 and TRBJ1-1, with 7 bases matching TRBD1. The germline V gene has CDR1 SQVTM and CDR2 ANQGSEA. CDR3 length: 13 residues. The V segment lost 7 bases and the J segment 1 base; nucleotides outside the gene matches: 6. CDR3 amino acids: CSALRQGNTEAFF. The CDR3 DNA sequence: TGCAGCGCCTTAAGACAGGGGAACACTGAAGCTTTCTTT.

This chain connects TRBV6-5 to TRBJ2-7, with D possibly being TRBD1 (5 bases). The germline CDR1 and CDR2 sequences are MNHEY and SVGAGI. The CDR3 has 14 amino acids. Trimming stripped 6 bases from V and 2 bases from J, with 14 bases between. CDR3 bases: TGTGCCAGCAGCCCGCGGACAAGCGCCTACGAGCAGTACTTC. This encodes CASSPRTSAYEQYF.

The chain uses TRBV9 and TRBJ2-7; weak D call: TRBD2 (5 bases). This CDR3 is built from 15 residues. Looked up from germline, CDR1 is SGDLS and CDR2 is YYNGEE. With 0 bases removed from V and 0 bases from J, the gap between germline ends came to 10 bases. The CDR3 here is CASSVVASSSYEQYF. Written as DNA, the CDR3 is TGTGCCAGCAGCGTAGTAGCGTCGAGCTCCTACGAGCAGTACTTC.

This chain uses TRBV6-6 with TRBJ1-6; D ambiguous. The CDR3 is 14 residues long. V was pared by 6 bases and J by 2 bases, with 8 bases between. CDR1 and CDR2 from the germline V gene are MNHNY and SVGAGI (reference sequence). The CDR3: CASRAEAYNSPLHF. CDR3 coding DNA: TGTGCCAGCAGAGCGGAGGCCTATAATTCACCCCTCCACTTT.

V is TRBV12-5 and J is TRBJ2-1; weak D call: TRBD1 (5 bases). V was clipped by 2 bases and J by 6 bases, with 14 bases between them. Germline values: CDR1 LGHNT, CDR2 FRNRAP. The CDR3 spans 15 residues. The CDR3 spells CASGLITGGTNEQFF. Here the CDR3 DNA reads TGTGCTAGTGGTTTGATTACAGGCGGAACCAATGAGCAGTTCTTC.

The chain joins TRBV10-3 to TRBJ1-1, with D tentatively TRBD1 (5 bases). This CDR3 is 13 amino acids long. The ends were cut back, 3 bases at V and 4 bases at J, with 9 bases in the middle. Per the germline V gene, CDR1 is ENHRY and CDR2 is SYGVKD. The CDR3 bases are TGTGCCATCAGTGACAGGGAGGGCACTGAAGCTTTCTTT. It codes for CAISDREGTEAFF.

The chain uses TRBV14 and TRBJ2-5; possible D gene TRBD1, 6 bases. V lost 4 bases and J lost 5, with 14 bases in between. Germline lookup yields CDR1 SGHDN and CDR2 FVKESK. This CDR3 has 14 amino acids. CDR3 sequence reads: CASSRAQGRETQYF. CDR3 nucleotide sequence: TGTGCCAGCAGCCGAGCCCAGGGGCGGGAGACCCAGTACTTC.

This chain uses TRBV5-4 with TRBJ2-1; tentative D call: TRBD2 (5 bases). The CDR3 has 16 amino acids. Germline loops: CDR1 SGHNT, CDR2 YYREEE (reference sequence). The V end was cut by 0 bases, the J end by 0 bases, with 10 bases between. CDR3 DNA sequence: TGTGCCAGCAGCTTGGGGCGGGCCAGCTCCTACAATGAGCAGTTCTTC. Its translation is CASSLGRASSYNEQFF.

V is TRBV19 and J is TRBJ2-4, with a possible D match to TRBD2 (5 bases). The CDR3 extends over 15 amino acids. Germline values: CDR1 LNHDA, CDR2 SQIVND (reference sequence). V was pared by 5 bases and J by 0 bases, with 11 bases between. Written as DNA, the CDR3 is TGTGCCAGTAGTCCCAGCGGTCTAGCCAAAAACATTCAGTACTTC. Translated: CASSPSGLAKNIQYF.